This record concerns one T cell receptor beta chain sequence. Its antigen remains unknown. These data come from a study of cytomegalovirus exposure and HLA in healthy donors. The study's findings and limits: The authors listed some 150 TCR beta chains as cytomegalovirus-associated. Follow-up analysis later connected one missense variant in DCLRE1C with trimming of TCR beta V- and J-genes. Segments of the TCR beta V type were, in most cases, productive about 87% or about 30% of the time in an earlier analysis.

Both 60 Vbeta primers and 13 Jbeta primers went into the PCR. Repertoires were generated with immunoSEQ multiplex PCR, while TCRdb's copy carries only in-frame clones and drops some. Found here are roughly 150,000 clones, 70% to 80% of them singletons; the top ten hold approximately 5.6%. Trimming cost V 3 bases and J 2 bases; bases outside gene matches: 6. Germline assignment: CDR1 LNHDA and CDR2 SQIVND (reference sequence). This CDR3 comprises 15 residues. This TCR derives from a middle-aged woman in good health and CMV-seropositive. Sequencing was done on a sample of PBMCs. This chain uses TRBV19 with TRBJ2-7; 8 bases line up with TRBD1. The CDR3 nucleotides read TGTGCCAGTAGTATGGCCGGGACAGGACCCTACGAGCAGTACTTC. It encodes CASSMAGTGPYEQYF.